This T cell receptor beta chain came from a study of blood T cell repertoires in COVID-19. Study-level information: Material from acute and convalescent COVID-19 was sourced from the United States, Italy and Spain.

CDR1 SQVTM and CDR2 ANQGSEA come from the germline V gene. Trimming pared 4 bases from V and 5 bases from J, leaving 14 bases between. CDR3 length: 13 residues. TCRdb's table, derived via immunoSEQ multiplex PCR, lists solely in-frame clones and lacks some. This table has fewer than 250,000 clones, 70% to 90% appearing once. The origin of this receptor is a woman aged 50 to 60 with acute COVID-19. The chain recombines TRBV29-1 with TRBJ1-1; tentatively, D is TRBD1 (6 bases). The sample consisted of PBMCs or T cells enriched from blood (not recorded which). CDR3 sequence reads: CSVAPLQGTEAFF. DNA for the CDR3: TGCAGCGTTGCCCCCCTGCAGGGGACTGAAGCTTTCTTT.